This TCR beta chain was identified in a study of vaccination and CD4 T cells after COVID-19. Findings and limits, study-wide: Post-vaccination reactive clonotypes (median about 40) did not differ significantly from post-infection (approximately 20).

Sample treatment: roughly 10-day PBMC culture with coronavirus spike peptide pools or control peptides (ViraFEST assay). Pre-COVID-19 pandemic sampling (2011-2018) yielded the unexposed donor's CD4+ T cells. This clonotype was seen only a few times. Antigen unknown. With the Oncomine TCR Beta short-read assay, DNA from cultured CD4+ T cells was sequenced. TCRdb re-derived calls from the PCR reads in MiXCR, one entry per CDR3 protein. The sample consists of roughly 6,600 distinct CDR3 sequences, 39% of them appearing once. Germline CDR1 is SGHVS and CDR2 is FQNEAQ. The CDR3 is 15 amino acids. The V end lost 7 bases, the J end lost 5 bases, and 18 bases lay between the germline ends.

The clonotype was recovered from a human donor in good health. The V gene is TRBV7-8, the J gene TRBJ1-5, with D maybe TRBD1 (5 bases). The sequencing sample was made of CD4+ T cells from blood, cultured in vitro. CDR3 in DNA: TGTGCCAGCACACCTTGGGGGAGAGCTGATCAGCCCCAGCATTTT. Protein: CASTPWGRADQPQHF.